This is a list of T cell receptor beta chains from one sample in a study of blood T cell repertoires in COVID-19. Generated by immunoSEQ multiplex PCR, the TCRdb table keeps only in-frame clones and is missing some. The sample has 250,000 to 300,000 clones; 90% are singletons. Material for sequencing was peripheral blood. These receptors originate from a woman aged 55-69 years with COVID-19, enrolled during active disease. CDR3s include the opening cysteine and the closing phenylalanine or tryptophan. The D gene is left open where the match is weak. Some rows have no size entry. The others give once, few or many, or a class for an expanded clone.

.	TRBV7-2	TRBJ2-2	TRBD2	CASSYRTSGGAGELFF	TGTGCCAGCAGCTACAGGACTAGCGGGGGGGCCGGGGAGCTGTTTTTT
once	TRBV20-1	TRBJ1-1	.	CSASRGFEMNTEAFF	TGCAGTGCTAGTCGCGGTTTCGAGATGAACACTGAAGCTTTCTTT
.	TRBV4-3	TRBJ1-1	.	CASSHSGEGSRTEAFF	TGCGCCAGCAGCCACTCGGGGGAAGGCAGTCGCACTGAAGCTTTCTTT
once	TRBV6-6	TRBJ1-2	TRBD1	CASSYGQGGYTF	TGTGCCAGCAGTTATGGACAGGGTGGCTACACCTTC
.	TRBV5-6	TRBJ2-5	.	CASSLVGGEQETQYF	TGTGCCAGCAGCTTGGTAGGGGGGGAGCAAGAGACCCAGTACTTC
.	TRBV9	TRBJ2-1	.	CASSVNPMEGNEQFF	TGTGCCAGCAGCGTAAACCCCATGGAGGGTAATGAGCAGTTCTTC
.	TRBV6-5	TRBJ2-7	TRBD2	CASGRGSTYEQYF	TGTGCCAGCGGGAGGGGTTCCACCTACGAGCAGTACTTC
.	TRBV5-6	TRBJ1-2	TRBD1	CASSLERTGLGSTGYGYTF	TGTGCCAGCAGCTTGGAAAGGACAGGGCTAGGGAGTACAGGCTATGGCTACACCTTC
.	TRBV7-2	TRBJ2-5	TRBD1	CASSSRTGQETQYF	TGTGCCAGCAGCTCCCGGACAGGACAAGAGACCCAGTACTTC
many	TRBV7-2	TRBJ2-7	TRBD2	CASSLVRRGGYEQYF	TGTGCCAGCAGCTTAGTTAGGCGGGGGGGGTACGAGCAGTACTTC
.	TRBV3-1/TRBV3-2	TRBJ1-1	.	CASSWSTGRTEAFF	TGTGCCAGCAGCTGGTCCACGGGGAGGACTGAAGCTTTCTTT